This entry lists 2 T cell receptor beta chains sequenced from one sample in a study of control samples from healthy donors and cancer patients. TCRdb keeps only in-frame clones here, not all; method: immunoSEQ multiplex PCR. The data contain some 210,000 clones, about 91% of them singletons. Sequencing used blood. The receptors were sampled from a man aged 30 to 39 in good health.

The rearrangement uses TRBV2 and TRBJ1-6; 10 bases align to TRBD1. Germline CDR1 is SNHLY and CDR2 is FYNNEI. Trimming cost V 4 bases and J 8 bases; bases outside gene matches: 8. The CDR3 runs to 16 residues. In DNA, the CDR3 is TGTGCCAGCAGTGGGACTTGGACAGGGGGTGATTCACCCCTCCACTTT. It translates to CASSGTWTGGDSPLHF.

The chain is built from TRBV6-5 and TRBJ2-1, with a tentative D call TRBD1 (5 bases). CDR1 and CDR2 from the germline V gene are MNHEY and SVGAGI. The CDR3 covers 14 residues. The V gene lost 0 bases and the J gene lost 10 bases, with 13 bases spanning the gap. The CDR3 region is CASSYSIGVEEQFF. CDR3 nucleotide sequence: TGTGCCAGCAGTTACTCGATAGGGGTTGAGGAGCAGTTCTTC.